These T cell receptor beta chains were read from a single sample in a study of blood T cell repertoires in COVID-19. The protocol was immunoSEQ multiplex PCR, while the TCRdb copy is restricted to in-frame clones and leaves out a portion. The sample has roughly 200,000 clones; approximately 91% are singletons. The sample taken for sequencing was peripheral blood. Receptors were obtained from a man aged 40-49 years with acute or convalescent COVID-19. Both conserved end residues are part of each CDR3. D genes are given only for firm matches. Expanded clones are given a class, and other clones once, few, many or no size at all.

J: TRBJ1-5; size: -; D: TRBD1; length: 14; V: TRBV5-4; CDR3: CASSPGTENQPQHF; DNA: TGTGCCAGCAGCCCCGGGACAGAAAATCAGCCCCAGCATTTT
J: TRBJ1-6; size: -; D: -; length: 13; V: TRBV28; CDR3: CASRPAQPSPLHF; DNA: TGTGCCAGCAGACCAGCGCAGCCGTCACCCCTCCACTTT
J: TRBJ2-1; size: -; D: -; length: 17; V: TRBV24-1; CDR3: CATSLSTGGSIYNEQFF; DNA: TGTGCCACCAGCCTTTCAACGGGGGGCTCTATTTACAATGAGCAGTTCTTC
J: TRBJ1-3; size: -; D: -; length: 16; V: TRBV18; CDR3: CASSPLRQSSGNTIYF; DNA: TGTGCCAGCTCACCACTGCGACAGAGCTCTGGAAACACCATATATTTT
J: TRBJ2-4; size: once; D: -; length: 15; V: TRBV9; CDR3: CASSPQRDWKNIQYF; DNA: TGTGCCAGCAGCCCACAGAGGGATTGGAAAAACATTCAGTACTTC
J: TRBJ1-5; size: few; D: -; length: 16; V: TRBV19; CDR3: CASSIERGAGSQPQHF; DNA: TGTGCCAGTAGTATCGAACGGGGGGCTGGGAGTCAGCCCCAGCATTTT
J: TRBJ1-1; size: -; D: -; length: 13; V: TRBV29-1; CDR3: CSALIPLNTEAFF; DNA: TGCAGCGCCCTAATTCCCCTAAACACTGAAGCTTTCTTT
J: TRBJ1-6; size: few; D: TRBD1; length: 13; V: TRBV10-1; CDR3: CASSGQGNSPLHF; DNA: TGCGCCAGCAGCGGACAGGGGAATTCACCCCTCCACTTT
J: TRBJ2-2; size: -; D: TRBD1; length: 15; V: TRBV10-1; CDR3: CASSENRGLTGELFF; DNA: TGCGCCAGCAGTGAGAACAGGGGTTTAACCGGGGAGCTGTTTTTT
J: TRBJ1-2; size: -; D: TRBD1; length: 14; V: TRBV6-5; CDR3: CASTSEGTGGGYTF; DNA: TGTGCCAGCACCTCCGAGGGGACAGGGGGCGGCTACACCTTC
J: TRBJ1-5; size: -; D: -; length: 16; V: TRBV6-2/TRBV6-3; CDR3: CASSYWQAEFGQPQHF; DNA: TGTGCCAGCAGTTATTGGCAGGCAGAGTTTGGACAGCCCCAGCATTTT
J: TRBJ2-6; size: -; D: TRBD1; length: 17; V: TRBV7-9; CDR3: CASSLDQGARGANVLTF; DNA: TGTGCCAGCAGCTTAGACCAGGGGGCGCGTGGGGCCAACGTCCTGACTTTC
J: TRBJ2-2; size: few; D: -; length: 15; V: TRBV18; CDR3: CASSPGGVNTGELFF; DNA: TGTGCCAGCTCACCGGGAGGAGTAAACACCGGGGAGCTGTTTTTT
J: TRBJ1-1; size: -; D: -; length: 13; V: TRBV13; CDR3: CASSFGQVEAAFF; DNA: TGTGCCAGCAGCTTTGGGCAGGTGGAGGCGGCTTTCTTT
J: TRBJ1-6; size: -; D: -; length: 14; V: TRBV7-9; CDR3: CASRTDGFNSPLHF; DNA: TGTGCCAGCAGGACAGACGGGTTTAATTCACCCCTCCACTTT
J: TRBJ2-3; size: -; D: TRBD2; length: 15; V: TRBV9; CDR3: CASSPRGGRTDTQYF; DNA: TGTGCCAGCAGCCCTCGGGGGGGACGCACAGATACGCAGTATTTT
J: TRBJ2-4; size: -; D: -; length: 15; V: TRBV28; CDR3: CASSLRGGTANIQYF; DNA: TGTGCCAGCAGTTTACGTGGCGGGACTGCTAACATTCAGTACTTC
J: TRBJ2-7; size: once; D: -; length: 14; V: TRBV6-1; CDR3: CASSEETVVSEQYF; DNA: TGTGCCAGCAGTGAAGAAACGGTAGTCTCCGAGCAGTACTTC
J: TRBJ2-6; size: -; D: TRBD1; length: 20; V: TRBV9; CDR3: CASSVATDQQGARGANVLTF; DNA: TGTGCCAGCAGCGTAGCTACCGATCAACAGGGGGCACGTGGGGCCAACGTCCTGACTTTC
J: TRBJ2-5; size: -; D: -; length: 16; V: TRBV11-1; CDR3: CASSSGAGDVQETQYF; DNA: TGTGCCAGCAGCTCGGGTGCAGGGGATGTCCAAGAGACCCAGTACTTC
J: TRBJ2-1; size: -; D: -; length: 13; V: TRBV4-1; CDR3: CASSQDPGNEQFF; DNA: TGCGCCAGCAGCCAAGATCCGGGGAATGAGCAGTTCTTC
J: TRBJ1-5; size: -; D: -; length: 14; V: TRBV11-2; CDR3: CASSPGARDQPQHF; DNA: TGTGCCAGCAGCCCGGGTGCACGGGATCAGCCCCAGCATTTT
J: TRBJ1-2; size: few; D: -; length: 13; V: TRBV27; CDR3: CASSLFGGDGYTF; DNA: TGTGCCAGCAGTTTATTCGGGGGTGATGGCTACACCTTC
J: TRBJ1-1; size: -; D: -; length: 13; V: TRBV6-5; CDR3: CASGLREGTEAFF; DNA: TGTGCCAGCGGGCTCAGGGAGGGCACTGAAGCTTTCTTT
J: TRBJ1-2; size: -; D: -; length: 12; V: TRBV6-6; CDR3: CASRQNNYGYTF; DNA: TGTGCCAGCAGACAAAATAACTATGGCTACACCTTC
J: TRBJ1-1; size: -; D: TRBD1; length: 15; V: TRBV5-4; CDR3: CASKLGQGSNTEAFF; DNA: TGTGCCAGCAAGTTAGGACAGGGGTCGAACACTGAAGCTTTCTTT
J: TRBJ1-5; size: -; D: -; length: 18; V: TRBV6-1; CDR3: CASSEVALVRGRHQPQHF; DNA: TGTGCCAGCAGTGAAGTAGCCCTCGTTAGGGGCAGGCATCAGCCCCAGCATTTT
J: TRBJ2-2; size: -; D: TRBD2; length: 13; V: TRBV7-9; CDR3: CARGLAGTGELFF; DNA: TGTGCCCGAGGACTAGCGGGCACCGGGGAGCTGTTTTTT
J: TRBJ1-1; size: few; D: TRBD1; length: 14; V: TRBV6-5; CDR3: CASSSTGSNTEAFF; DNA: TGTGCCAGCAGTTCGACAGGGAGCAACACTGAAGCTTTCTTT
J: TRBJ2-3; size: -; D: TRBD2; length: 17; V: TRBV6-2/TRBV6-3; CDR3: CASRPILAGGPTDTQYF; DNA: TGTGCCAGCAGGCCTATCCTAGCGGGGGGGCCAACAGATACGCAGTATTTT
J: TRBJ1-5; size: -; D: -; length: 17; V: TRBV21-1; CDR3: CASSKNTAQESNQPQHF; DNA: TGTGCCAGCAGCAAAAACACAGCACAGGAGAGCAATCAGCCCCAGCATTTT
J: TRBJ1-2; size: -; D: TRBD1; length: 14; V: TRBV2; CDR3: CASIPFGQGYGYTF; DNA: TGTGCCAGCATTCCTTTTGGACAGGGCTATGGCTACACCTTC
J: TRBJ2-2; size: -; D: -; length: 15; V: TRBV5-5; CDR3: CASSLSGRGFGELFF; DNA: TGTGCCAGCAGCTTGTCGGGCCGGGGGTTCGGGGAGCTGTTTTTT
J: TRBJ1-1; size: -; D: -; length: 14; V: TRBV5-5; CDR3: CASSFNPQATEAFF; DNA: TGTGCCAGCAGCTTCAATCCGCAGGCCACTGAAGCTTTCTTT
J: TRBJ2-5; size: -; D: TRBD1; length: 14; V: TRBV4-3; CDR3: CASSQDDRVKTQYF; DNA: TGCGCCAGCAGCCAAGATGACAGGGTCAAGACCCAGTACTTC
J: TRBJ2-7; size: -; D: -; length: 12; V: TRBV10-3; CDR3: CAIGARSYEQYF; DNA: TGTGCCATCGGGGCCCGGAGCTACGAGCAGTACTTC
J: TRBJ2-2; size: -; D: TRBD1; length: 16; V: TRBV19; CDR3: CASSADRGGDTGELFF; DNA: TGTGCCAGTAGCGCCGACAGGGGGGGAGACACCGGGGAGCTGTTTTTT
J: TRBJ2-6; size: -; D: -; length: 16; V: TRBV5-1; CDR3: CASRFTGLSGANVLTF; DNA: TGCGCCAGCAGATTCACAGGGTTATCTGGGGCCAACGTCCTGACTTTC
J: TRBJ1-5; size: -; D: TRBD1; length: 14; V: TRBV6-1; CDR3: CASSEQGAGQPQHF; DNA: TGTGCCAGCAGTGAACAGGGGGCGGGTCAGCCCCAGCATTTT
J: TRBJ2-1; size: -; D: -; length: 17; V: TRBV3-1/TRBV3-2; CDR3: CASSQVGQVGNYNEQFF; DNA: TGTGCCAGCAGCCAAGTGGGACAAGTTGGGAACTACAATGAGCAGTTCTTC
J: TRBJ1-1; size: -; D: -; length: 11; V: TRBV30; CDR3: CAWSVLREAFF; DNA: TGTGCCTGGAGTGTACTCCGGGAAGCTTTCTTT
J: TRBJ2-3; size: -; D: TRBD2; length: 17; V: TRBV3-1/TRBV3-2; CDR3: CASSHPFMGTNTDTQYF; DNA: TGTGCCAGCAGCCACCCATTTATGGGGACTAACACAGATACGCAGTATTTT
J: TRBJ1-5; size: -; D: TRBD1; length: 13; V: TRBV27; CDR3: CASATGYNQPQHF; DNA: TGTGCCAGCGCGACAGGGTATAATCAGCCCCAGCATTTT
J: TRBJ2-1; size: -; D: TRBD2; length: 14; V: TRBV2; CDR3: CASSGGGPYNEQFF; DNA: TGTGCCAGCAGTGGGGGGGGACCCTACAATGAGCAGTTCTTC
J: TRBJ1-6; size: -; D: TRBD1; length: 17; V: TRBV6-1; CDR3: CASSEKGQGSYNSPLHF; DNA: TGTGCCAGCAGTGAAAAGGGACAGGGGTCCTATAATTCACCCCTCCACTTT
J: TRBJ1-6; size: -; D: -; length: 16; V: TRBV19; CDR3: CASSIKGTAEFSPLHF; DNA: TGTGCCAGTAGTATAAAAGGGACTGCCGAATTTTCACCCCTCCACTTT
J: TRBJ2-7; size: once; D: TRBD1; length: 15; V: TRBV9; CDR3: CASSARDRSSYEQYF; DNA: TGTGCCAGCAGCGCCAGGGACAGGAGCTCCTACGAGCAGTACTTC
J: TRBJ2-5; size: -; D: -; length: 12; V: TRBV5-1; CDR3: CASRQGQETQYF; DNA: TGCGCCAGCAGACAGGGACAAGAGACCCAGTACTTC
J: TRBJ1-2; size: -; D: -; length: 15; V: TRBV19; CDR3: CASSLTQGSHYGYTF; DNA: TGTGCCAGTAGTTTAACCCAGGGGAGCCACTATGGCTACACCTTC